This is a list of T cell receptor beta chains from one sample in a study of T cells in tuberculosis. Data came from immunoSEQ multiplex PCR; TCRdb stores just in-frame clones and leaves some out. The data show roughly 35,000 clones, with about 91% seen just once and roughly 7% held by the top ten. The specimen comprised PBMCs, sampled at tuberculosis diagnosis. These receptors all stem from an adult with tuberculosis. Some clones in this sample may be carry-over from other donors' samples. Each CDR3 is given with its conserved first and last residue. Fields, in order: D gene, V gene, CDR3 length, clone size, J gene, CDR3 protein, CDR3 DNA. A D gene is named only where the DNA matches it firmly. Size tells how often a clone was seen (once, few, many) or the class of an expanded clone, and some rows leave it out.

D gene: TRBD1; V gene: TRBV5-4; CDR3 length: 16; clone size: -; J gene: TRBJ2-7; CDR3 protein: CASSSRDRGLSYEQYF; CDR3 DNA: TGTGCCAGCAGCTCCCGGGACAGGGGACTATCCTACGAGCAGTACTTC
D gene: -; V gene: TRBV9; CDR3 length: 15; clone size: few; J gene: TRBJ1-1; CDR3 protein: CASSLSGTLNTEAFF; CDR3 DNA: TGTGCCAGCAGCCTCTCCGGGACACTGAACACTGAAGCTTTCTTT
D gene: -; V gene: TRBV6-7; CDR3 length: 15; clone size: -; J gene: TRBJ1-2; CDR3 protein: CASSYSSENNYGYTF; CDR3 DNA: TGTGCCAGCAGTTACTCGAGTGAGAATAACTATGGCTACACCTTC
D gene: TRBD1; V gene: TRBV13; CDR3 length: 17; clone size: -; J gene: TRBJ2-1; CDR3 protein: CASSARTPGQGADEQFF; CDR3 DNA: TGTGCCAGCAGCGCAAGGACCCCGGGACAGGGTGCGGATGAGCAGTTCTTC
D gene: TRBD1; V gene: TRBV19; CDR3 length: 14; clone size: -; J gene: TRBJ2-2; CDR3 protein: CASIEGAGTGELFF; CDR3 DNA: TGTGCCAGTATTGAGGGGGCAGGTACCGGGGAGCTGTTTTTT
D gene: TRBD2; V gene: TRBV10-3; CDR3 length: 15; clone size: -; J gene: TRBJ2-1; CDR3 protein: CAITPGTSVHNEQFF; CDR3 DNA: TGTGCCATCACTCCCGGGACTAGCGTCCACAATGAGCAGTTCTTC
D gene: TRBD1; V gene: TRBV7-8; CDR3 length: 17; clone size: -; J gene: TRBJ1-1; CDR3 protein: CASSSADRGRVVTEAFF; CDR3 DNA: TGTGCCAGCAGCTCCGCGGACAGGGGGCGCGTTGTCACTGAAGCTTTCTTT
D gene: TRBD2; V gene: TRBV5-6; CDR3 length: 19; clone size: -; J gene: TRBJ2-3; CDR3 protein: CASSLTSGGPPPSKDTQYF; CDR3 DNA: TGTGCCAGCAGCTTAACTAGCGGGGGCCCTCCCCCCTCCAAAGATACGCAGTATTTT
D gene: TRBD1; V gene: TRBV6-4; CDR3 length: 15; clone size: -; J gene: TRBJ2-3; CDR3 protein: CASSAGTGGTDTQYF; CDR3 DNA: TGTGCCAGCAGCGCTGGGACAGGGGGGACAGATACGCAGTATTTT
D gene: -; V gene: TRBV10-3; CDR3 length: 14; clone size: -; J gene: TRBJ1-4; CDR3 protein: CAISEQGDNEKLFF; CDR3 DNA: TGTGCCATCAGTGAACAGGGAGACAATGAAAAACTGTTTTTT
D gene: TRBD1; V gene: TRBV27; CDR3 length: 14; clone size: -; J gene: TRBJ1-3; CDR3 protein: CASSYRGIGNTIYF; CDR3 DNA: TGTGCCAGCAGTTACAGGGGGATTGGAAACACCATATATTTT